The 21 T cell receptor beta chains below were found in one sample sequenced in a study of CD8 T cells in ankylosing spondylitis. TCRdb reprocessed the 5' RACE reads via MiXCR and lists one record per CDR3 protein. The sample has about 240,000 distinct CDR3 sequences; over 8.5% are singletons. The specimen sequenced was blood, either unsorted or a sorted T cell fraction (not recorded which). These receptors all come from a male donor with ankylosing spondylitis or in good health (not recorded which).

This clonotype appeared many times. This chain connects TRBV11-2 to TRBJ2-7, with 10 positions matching TRBD2. V lost 3 bases, J lost 6 bases, and 11 bases stayed unmatched. The CDR3 spans 16 residues. Per germline, CDR1 SGHAT and CDR2 FQNNGV. DNA for the CDR3: TGTGCCAGCAGCTTCCGTTCTTCTAGCGGGAGTACCGAGCAGTACTTC. Its protein product is CASSFRSSSGSTEQYF.

The V call is TRBV5-1, the J call TRBJ2-6, with a possible D match to TRBD2 (5 bases). The CDR3 is 17 amino acids. V gave up 0 bases and J gave up 0 bases, with 10 bases separating them. CDR1 and CDR2 (germline): SGHRS, YFSETQ. CDR3: CASSLVSRGSGANVLTF. The DNA for the CDR3 is TGCGCCAGCAGCTTGGTATCTCGGGGCTCTGGGGCCAACGTCCTGACTTTC. The entire variable domain, with the rest obtained from reference TRBV5-1 and TRBJ2-6, is as follows: KAGVTQTPRYLIKTRGQQVTLSCSPISGHRSVSWYQQTPGQGLQFLFEYFSETQRNKGNFPGRFSGRQFSNSRSEMNVSTLELGDSALYLCASSLVSRGSGANVLTFGAGSRLTVL.

This clonotype was counted at least ten times. The rearrangement joins TRBV7-2 to TRBJ2-5; D is undetermined. V lost 5 bases, J lost 6 bases, and 16 bases lay in between. The CDR3 has 14 amino acids. Germline V lookup: CDR1 SGHTA, CDR2 FQGNSA. The CDR3 DNA reads as TGTGCCAGCAGCACGGACGGTGCCAAAAAGACCCAGTACTTC. The encoded protein is CASSTDGAKKTQYF.

This clonotype has at least ten counts. This rearrangement joins TRBV29-1 to TRBJ1-1; D gene uncertain. From germline, CDR1 is SQVTM and CDR2 ANQGSEA. V dropped 5 bases and J dropped 1 base, with 5 bases sitting between them. The CDR3 is made up of 11 amino acids. CDR3 nucleotides: TGCAGCGTTCGGACGAACACTGAAGCTTTCTTT. Its protein is CSVRTNTEAFF.

This clonotype was seen many times. The V call is TRBV12-3 or TRBV12-4, the J call TRBJ1-2; tentative D call: TRBD1 (5 bases). The CDR3 consists of 13 residues. Trimming removed 8 bases at V and 7 bases at J, with 17 bases between. The CDR3 DNA sequence: TGTGCCAGCTACCCCTTAGGGGAGGGTGGCTACACCTTC. It translates to CASYPLGEGGYTF.

The genes are TRBV27 and TRBJ2-2, with D perhaps matching TRBD2 (5 bases). V was shortened by 6 bases and J by 1 base, with 9 bases between the two germline ends. CDR1 is MNHEY, CDR2 SMNVEV, per germline (reference sequence). The length of the CDR3 is 14 residues. CDR3 bases: TGTGCCAGCAGACGAGCGGAGAACACCGGGGAGCTGTTTTTT. It codes for CASRRAENTGELFF.

V usage is TRBV7-9 and J usage is TRBJ2-7, with a possible D match to TRBD1 (6 bases). The CDR3 covers 17 residues. Trimming took off 5 bases at V and 0 bases at J, with 20 bases between the two ends. Germline values: CDR1 SEHNR, CDR2 FQNEAQ (reference sequence). CDR3 DNA sequence: TGTGCCAGCAGCCCCGGGGTCGGGACACCGAGCTCCTACGAGCAGTACTTC. Protein product: CASSPGVGTPSSYEQYF. The full variable domain, rest sourced from reference TRBV7-9 and TRBJ2-7, is DTGVSQNPRHKITKRGQNVTFRCDPISEHNRLYWYRQTLGQGPEFLTYFQNEAQLEKSRLLSDRFSAERPKGSFSTLEIQRTEQGDSAMYLCASSPGVGTPSSYEQYFGPGTRLTVT.

There are many counts of this clonotype. This chain connects TRBV29-1 to TRBJ2-7; D is perhaps TRBD1 (6 bases). The CDR3 runs to 14 residues. Trimming shortened V by 6 bases and J by 1 base, and 16 bases separated the two germline ends. Germline assignment: CDR1 SQVTM and CDR2 ANQGSEA. The chain's CDR3 is CSVDRTSLSYEQYF. CDR3 nucleotides: TGCAGCGTAGACAGGACCTCTCTTTCCTACGAGCAGTACTTC.

This clonotype showed up just a few times. The chain recombines TRBV27 with TRBJ1-3; D possibly corresponds to TRBD1 (6 bases). Trimming removed 5 bases at V and 0 bases at J, with 14 bases between. Germline CDR1 and CDR2: MNHEY and SMNVEV (reference sequence). The CDR3 has 16 residues. CDR3 protein: CASSPYQGSSGNTIYF. The CDR3 region has the DNA TGTGCCAGCAGTCCCTATCAGGGGAGCTCTGGAAACACCATATATTTT.

CDR3 nucleotides: TGCGCCAGCAGCCAAGATTGGGGCAGGATACTCGGAAGTCAGCCCCAGCATTTT. It encodes CASSQDWGRILGSQPQHF. V usage is TRBV4-3 and J usage is TRBJ1-5; TRBD1 might be the D (5 bases). The ends were cut back, 0 bases at V and 6 bases at J, with 21 bases in the middle. CDR1 is LGHNA and CDR2 is YSLEER in the germline V gene. The CDR3 runs 18 residues.

The genes are TRBV18 and TRBJ2-7; D possibly corresponds to TRBD1 (7 bases). This CDR3 region has 13 residues. Germline V gives CDR1 KGHSH, CDR2 LQKENI. The germline V and J ends were trimmed by 5 bases and 7 bases, with 15 bases remaining between them. As DNA, the CDR3 is TGTGCCAGCTCAGGAGGGACAGCCCTTGAGCAGTACTTC. This translates into CASSGGTALEQYF.

The rearrangement uses TRBV7-2 and TRBJ2-2; D is unclear. The germline gives CDR1 SGHTA, CDR2 FQGNSA. V was pared by 1 base and J by 8 bases, with 11 bases between. The CDR3 sequence is 14 residues long. In DNA, the CDR3 is TGTGCCAGCAGCTTAGTCCTAGTCAAGGGGGAGCTGTTTTTT. It encodes CASSLVLVKGELFF.

This clonotype was seen ten or more times. The chain employs TRBV6-2 or TRBV6-3 and TRBJ2-3; TRBD2 matches 10 bases. Germline-derived CDR1 and CDR2 are MNHEY and SVGEGT. With V trimmed by 6 bases and J by 5 bases, 14 bases remained unmatched. The CDR3 is 17 amino acids. DNA for the CDR3: TGTGCCAGCAGCTTACTACGTAGCGGGGGGCCGCAAGATACGCAGTATTTT. This gives the protein CASSLLRSGGPQDTQYF.

This clonotype has ten or more counts. This chain uses TRBV6-2 or TRBV6-3 with TRBJ2-1; 7 bases align to TRBD2. The CDR3 contains 15 residues. V was pared by 6 bases and J by 3 bases, with 8 bases of the junction left unmatched. CDR1 is MNHEY, CDR2 SVGEGT, per germline. For the CDR3, the DNA is TGTGCCAGCAGGGCCCTAGCGGAAGGCTACAATGAGCAGTTCTTC. It yields the protein CASRALAEGYNEQFF.

This clonotype has at least ten counts. The chain carries TRBV20-1 and TRBJ2-3, with D unresolved. The CDR3 runs 12 residues. Germline V gene sequence: CDR1 DFQATT, CDR2 SNEGSKA (reference sequence). V was cut by 0 bases and J by 5 bases, with 6 bases left in between. The CDR3 loop reads CSARDLVDTQYF. DNA of the CDR3: TGCAGTGCTAGAGATCTCGTAGATACGCAGTATTTT.

This sequence joins TRBV6-1 and TRBJ2-1; 9 bases agree with TRBD2. Trimming removed 2 bases from V and 4 bases from J; junction bases left unmatched: 6. The germline CDR1 and CDR2 sequences are MNHNS and SASEGT. This CDR3 has 16 residues. Written as DNA, the CDR3 is TGTGCCAGCAGTGAACAAGCGGGGGGCCCTTACAATGAGCAGTTCTTC. Translating it yields CASSEQAGGPYNEQFF.

The rearrangement links TRBV7-2 to TRBJ1-4, with 8 positions matching TRBD1. With 5 bases clipped from V and 5 bases from J, the junction kept 10 bases outside the gene matches. From germline, CDR1 is SGHTA and CDR2 FQGNSA. The CDR3 has 16 amino acids. CDR3 DNA: TGTGCCAGCAGCCTAACCCCGTGGACAGGGAATGAAAAACTGTTTTTT. Residues: CASSLTPWTGNEKLFF.

This clonotype was counted ten times or more. This rearrangement joins TRBV2 to TRBJ2-3, with 9 bases that match TRBD2. This CDR3 is 13 amino acids long. From germline, CDR1 is SNHLY and CDR2 FYNNEI. After removal of 2 bases from V and 7 bases from J, the junction contained 1 base not matched to a gene. CDR3 DNA sequence: TGTGCCAGCAGTGAACTAGCGGGAAATACGCAGTATTTT. It codes for CASSELAGNTQYF. Supplemented by reference TRBV2 and TRBJ2-3, the full variable domain reads EPEVTQTPSHQVTQMGQEVILRCVPISNHLYFYWYRQILGQKVEFLVSFYNNEISEKSEIFDDQFSVERPDGSNFTLKIRSTKLEDSAMYFCASSELAGNTQYFGPGTRLTVL.

This clonotype was detected ten times or more. The chain uses TRBV5-1 and TRBJ1-1; 7 positions agree with TRBD1. This CDR3 contains 14 residues. CDR1 is SGHRS, CDR2 YFSETQ, per germline. With 4 bases clipped from V and 2 bases from J, the junction kept 5 bases outside the gene matches. DNA of the CDR3: TGCGCCAGCAGCGGGGGACAGTTAAACACTGAAGCTTTCTTT. Its protein is CASSGGQLNTEAFF.

This clonotype came up many times. This rearrangement joins TRBV27 to TRBJ2-1; D may match TRBD1 or TRBD2 (7 bases each). There are 15 residues in the CDR3. CDR1 and CDR2 (germline): MNHEY, SMNVEV (reference sequence). V lost 7 bases and J 8 bases, leaving 21 bases between the germline ends. The CDR3 bases are TGTGCCAGCAACCGGGGAGGGGGCGCGGTCGATGAGCAGTTCTTC. This translates into CASNRGGGAVDEQFF.

This clonotype was counted many times. The genes are TRBV5-1 and TRBJ2-5, with D unclear. V was trimmed by 0 bases and J by 4 bases, leaving 13 bases between them. Germline V gene data show CDR1 as SGHRS and CDR2 as YFSETQ. The CDR3 sequence is 15 residues long. The DNA for the CDR3 is TGCGCCAGCAGCTTGGCCAGACAAAGAGGAGAGACCCAGTACTTC. It codes for CASSLARQRGETQYF.